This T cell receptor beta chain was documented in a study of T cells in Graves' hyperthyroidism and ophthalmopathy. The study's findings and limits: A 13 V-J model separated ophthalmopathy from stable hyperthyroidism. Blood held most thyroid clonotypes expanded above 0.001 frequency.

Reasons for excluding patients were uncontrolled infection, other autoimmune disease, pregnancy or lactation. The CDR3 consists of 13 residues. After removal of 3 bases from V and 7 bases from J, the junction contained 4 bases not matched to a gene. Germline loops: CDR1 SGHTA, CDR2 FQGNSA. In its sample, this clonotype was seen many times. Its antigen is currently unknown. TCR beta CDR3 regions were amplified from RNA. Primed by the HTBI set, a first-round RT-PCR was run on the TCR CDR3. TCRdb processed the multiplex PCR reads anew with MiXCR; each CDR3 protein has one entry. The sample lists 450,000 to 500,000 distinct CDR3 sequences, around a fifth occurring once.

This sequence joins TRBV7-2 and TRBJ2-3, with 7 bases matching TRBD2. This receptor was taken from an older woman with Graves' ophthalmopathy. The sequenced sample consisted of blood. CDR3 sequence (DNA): TGTGCCAGCAGCTTGGGGGGGAGTCATACGCAGTATTTT. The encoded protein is CASSLGGSHTQYF. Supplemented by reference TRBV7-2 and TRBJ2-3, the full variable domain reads GAGVSQSPSNKVTEKGKDVELRCDPISGHTALYWYRQSLGQGLEFLIYFQGNSAPDKSGLPSDRFSAERTGGSVSTLTIQRTQQEDSAVYLCASSLGGSHTQYFGPGTRLTVL.